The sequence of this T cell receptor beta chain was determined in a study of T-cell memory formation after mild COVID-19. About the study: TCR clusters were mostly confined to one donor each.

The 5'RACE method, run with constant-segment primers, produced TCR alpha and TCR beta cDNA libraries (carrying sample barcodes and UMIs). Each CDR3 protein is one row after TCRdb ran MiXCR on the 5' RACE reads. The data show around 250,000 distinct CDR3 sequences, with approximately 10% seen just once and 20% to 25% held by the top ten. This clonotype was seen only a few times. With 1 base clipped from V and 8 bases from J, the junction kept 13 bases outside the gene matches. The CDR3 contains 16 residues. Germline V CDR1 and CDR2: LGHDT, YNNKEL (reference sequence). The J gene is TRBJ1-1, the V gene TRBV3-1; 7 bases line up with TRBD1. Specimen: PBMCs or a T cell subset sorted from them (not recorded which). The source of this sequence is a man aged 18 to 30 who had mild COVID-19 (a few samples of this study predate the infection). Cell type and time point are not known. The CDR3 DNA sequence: TGTGCCAGCAGCCAAGGCGGGGGACAGATAAAAGGGGAAGCTTTCTTT. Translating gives CASSQGGGQIKGEAFF. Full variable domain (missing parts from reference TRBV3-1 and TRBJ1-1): DTAVSQTPKYLVTQMGNDKSIKCEQNLGHDTMYWYKQDSKKFLKIMFSYNNKELIINETVPNRFSPKSPDKAHLNLHINSLELGDSAVYFCASSQGGGQIKGEAFFGQGTRLTVV.